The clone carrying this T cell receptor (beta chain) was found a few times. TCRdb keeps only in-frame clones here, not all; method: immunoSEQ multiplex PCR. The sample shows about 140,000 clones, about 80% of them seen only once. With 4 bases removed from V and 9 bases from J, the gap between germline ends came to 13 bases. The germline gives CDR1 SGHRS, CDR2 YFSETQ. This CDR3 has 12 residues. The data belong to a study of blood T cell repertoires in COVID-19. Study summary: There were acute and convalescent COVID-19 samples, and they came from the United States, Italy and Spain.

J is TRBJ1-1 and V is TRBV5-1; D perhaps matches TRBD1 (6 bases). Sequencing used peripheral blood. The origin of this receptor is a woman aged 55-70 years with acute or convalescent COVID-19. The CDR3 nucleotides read TGCGCCAGCAGCATCGGACAGAGAAAAGCTTTCTTT. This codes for CASSIGQRKAFF. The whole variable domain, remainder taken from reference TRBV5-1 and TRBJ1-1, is KAGVTQTPRYLIKTRGQQVTLSCSPISGHRSVSWYQQTPGQGLQFLFEYFSETQRNKGNFPGRFSGRQFSNSRSEMNVSTLELGDSALYLCASSIGQRKAFFGQGTRLTVV.